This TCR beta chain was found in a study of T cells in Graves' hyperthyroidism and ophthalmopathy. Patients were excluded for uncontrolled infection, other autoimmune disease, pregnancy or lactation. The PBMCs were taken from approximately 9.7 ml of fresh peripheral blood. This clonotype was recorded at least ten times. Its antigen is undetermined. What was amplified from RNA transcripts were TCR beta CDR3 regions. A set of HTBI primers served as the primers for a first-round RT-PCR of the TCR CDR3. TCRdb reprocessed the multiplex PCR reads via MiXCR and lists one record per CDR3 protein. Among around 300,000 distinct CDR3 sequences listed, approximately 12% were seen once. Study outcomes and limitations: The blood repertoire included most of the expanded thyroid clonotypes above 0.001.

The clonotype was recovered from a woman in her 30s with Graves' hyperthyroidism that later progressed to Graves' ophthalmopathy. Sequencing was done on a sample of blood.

CDR3 region: CASLPGLAGDWETQYF. In nucleotides, the CDR3 is TGTGCCAGCCTCCCGGGACTAGCGGGGGACTGGGAGACCCAGTACTTC. The rearrangement uses TRBV28 and TRBJ2-5; 14 bases line up with TRBD2. CDR3 length: 16 amino acids. Germline loops: CDR1 MDHEN, CDR2 SYDVKM. The ends lost 8 bases at V and 5 bases at J; junction bases unmatched: 10.